This TCR beta chain was observed in a study of memory CD4+ T cells and cytomegalovirus serostatus. Assay: immunoSEQ multiplex PCR; the TCRdb copy retains only in-frame clones and omits some. Of about 59,000 clones listed, 81% are singletons. Single viable CD3+CD4+CD8-CD45RO+ cells were sorted as the memory CD4+ T cells. The V gene's germline CDR1 is SGHRS and CDR2 YFSETQ. Between the trimmed V and J ends, which lost 2 bases and 0 bases, there was a span of 8 bases. The CDR3 consists of 15 residues. This chain links TRBV5-1 with TRBJ1-4, with a possible D match to TRBD1 (6 bases). The sequenced sample consisted of memory CD4+ T cells from blood. This sequence originates from an adult in good health and CMV-seronegative. The CDR3 DNA reads as TGCGCCAGCAGCTTACAGGGATCAACTAATGAAAAACTGTTTTTT. Translation: CASSLQGSTNEKLFF.